This record covers a single T cell receptor beta chain. This sample stems from a study of blood T cell repertoires in COVID-19. With 5 bases clipped from V and 8 bases from J, the junction kept 6 bases outside the gene matches. The CDR3 is 14 amino acids. The germline V gene encodes CDR1 SGHRS and CDR2 YFSETQ. Sequencing used immunoSEQ multiplex PCR; TCRdb keeps in-frame clones, though not all of them. The sample consists of over 250,000 clones, roughly 80% of them appearing once. This TCR came from a human donor with COVID-19, enrolled during active disease. The donor label of this sample is uncertain. The chain is built from TRBV5-1 and TRBJ2-1, with 11 bases fitting TRBD2. The sequencing sample was made of peripheral blood. The CDR3 DNA follows: TGCGCCAGCAGTACTAGCGGGAGATTTGATGAGCAGTTCTTC. It is translated as CASSTSGRFDEQFF. Looking up the rest from reference TRBV5-1 and TRBJ2-1 gives the full variable domain: KAGVTQTPRYLIKTRGQQVTLSCSPISGHRSVSWYQQTPGQGLQFLFEYFSETQRNKGNFPGRFSGRQFSNSRSEMNVSTLELGDSALYLCASSTSGRFDEQFFGPGTRLTVL.